This is a list of T cell receptor beta chains from one sample in a study of beta chain features in type 1 diabetes. Clones were sequenced by immunoSEQ multiplex PCR, and TCRdb holds only the in-frame ones, with some missing. Here the sample spans 860,000 or so clones, roughly 17% being singletons. Sequenced material: naive CD4+ T cells from blood. These receptors were obtained from a woman aged 18 to 35 in good health. CDR3s include the opening cysteine and the closing phenylalanine or tryptophan. A D gene is named only where the DNA matches it firmly. Not every row has a clone size; where given, it reads once, few, many or a size class.

CDR3	DNA	V	size	J	D
CASSPSLTGPRAPFF	TGTGCCAGCAGTCCCTCCCTAACCGGCCCCCGTGCCCCGTTCTTC	TRBV27	.	TRBJ2-1	.
CASSYSAPGYEQYF	TGTGCCAGCAGTTACTCTGCACCCGGCTACGAGCAGTACTTC	TRBV6-6	.	TRBJ2-7	.
CASSFAGSYNEQFF	TGTGCCAGCAGCTTTGCGGGATCCTACAATGAGCAGTTCTTC	TRBV11-2	few	TRBJ2-1	.
CASSLLGTGRNTEAFF	TGTGCCAGCAGCTTGTTGGGGACAGGGCGGAACACTGAAGCTTTCTTT	TRBV5-4	few	TRBJ1-1	TRBD1
CASSYSPGANVLTF	TGTGCCAGCTCTTATTCCCCTGGGGCCAACGTCCTGACTTTC	TRBV25-1	.	TRBJ2-6	.
CASSGGRYTEAFF	TGTGCCAGCAGCGGGGGACGGTACACTGAAGCTTTCTTT	TRBV11-3	.	TRBJ1-1	.
CASRPAGTSGDYEQYF	TGTGCCAGCAGGCCCGCCGGGACTAGCGGGGACTACGAGCAGTACTTC	TRBV28	few	TRBJ2-7	TRBD2
CASSMGPGSYEQYF	TGTGCCAGTAGTATGGGACCGGGGTCCTACGAGCAGTACTTC	TRBV19	.	TRBJ2-7	.
CSVAISRTGELFF	TGCAGCGTTGCTATATCCCGAACCGGGGAGCTGTTTTTT	TRBV29-1	.	TRBJ2-2	.
CASSLDVAGANVLTF	TGCGCCAGCAGCTTGGACGTTGCTGGGGCCAACGTCCTGACTTTC	TRBV5-1	few	TRBJ2-6	.
CASSHSYEQYF	TGTGCCAGCAGTCACTCCTACGAGCAGTACTTC	TRBV6-5	few	TRBJ2-7	.